These 18 T cell receptor beta chains share one sample of origin, sequenced in a study of blood T cells in healthy people across ages. A second about 6 to 12 cycle PCR used barcoded and J-beta primers. TCRdb itself ran the 5' RACE reads through MiXCR, one entry per CDR3 protein. The sample carries under 850,000 distinct CDR3 sequences, around 36% recorded once. Sequencing was carried out using blood. Receptors originate from a man aged 18 to 30 in good health.

This clonotype was counted between two and nine times. The chain employs TRBV12-3 or TRBV12-4 and TRBJ2-1; no reliable D call. The CDR3 contains 13 residues. V was trimmed by 3 bases and J by 6 bases, leaving 9 bases between them. CDR3 bases: TGTGCCAGCAGTTTGAAAAGGGTCAATGAGCAGTTCTTC. Protein product: CASSLKRVNEQFF.

The chain uses TRBV7-8 and TRBJ2-7, with TRBD2 matching 7 bases. The CDR3 loop spans 16 amino acids. Unmatched junction bases numbered 17, after V lost 5 bases and J lost 7 bases. Germline V lookup: CDR1 SGHVS, CDR2 FQNEAQ. The CDR3 region has the DNA TGTGCCAGCAGCCCTAAGGCCGCTAGCGGCAACAATGAGCAGTACTTC. It specifies CASSPKAASGNNEQYF.

This clonotype was detected only a few times. The V gene is TRBV7-9, the J gene TRBJ1-1; D is ambiguous. The V end was cut by 7 bases, the J end by 5 bases, with 8 bases between. The CDR3 is made up of 11 amino acids. Germline CDR1 SEHNR, CDR2 FQNEAQ (reference sequence). The CDR3 region is CASTVPTEAFF. The DNA for the CDR3 is TGTGCCAGCACCGTGCCAACTGAAGCTTTCTTT.

This clonotype was detected ten times or more. The V and J genes are TRBV7-2 and TRBJ2-7, with 9 bases that match TRBD2. Looked up from germline, CDR1 is SGHTA and CDR2 is FQGNSA. This CDR3 contains 15 residues. V lost 3 bases and J lost 0; bases outside the gene matches: 3. CDR3 sequence: CASSLTSGSSYEQYF. DNA for the CDR3: TGTGCCAGCAGCTTGACTAGCGGAAGCTCCTACGAGCAGTACTTC. The whole variable domain, remainder taken from reference TRBV7-2 and TRBJ2-7, is GAGVSQSPSNKVTEKGKDVELRCDPISGHTALYWYRQSLGQGLEFLIYFQGNSAPDKSGLPSDRFSAERTGGSVSTLTIQRTQQEDSAVYLCASSLTSGSSYEQYFGPGTRLTVT.

This clonotype was detected a few times. Written as DNA, the CDR3 is TGTGCCAGCAGTTCCCACTTGACAGTTAACTATGGCTACACCTTC. Translated: CASSSHLTVNYGYTF. This sequence joins TRBV6-6 and TRBJ1-2, with D tentatively TRBD1 (5 bases). The CDR3 runs to 15 residues. Germline V gives CDR1 MNHNY, CDR2 SVGAGI (reference sequence). V lost 4 bases and J 1 base, leaving 13 bases between the germline ends.

The V gene is TRBV15, the J gene TRBJ2-2, with no clear D. Trimming took off 0 bases at V and 2 bases at J, with 10 bases between the two ends. The CDR3 length is 16 residues. Germline CDR1 and CDR2: LNHNV and YYDKDF (reference sequence). Here the CDR3 DNA reads TGTGCCACCAGCAGAGATCTTAGAGTTAACACCGGGGAGCTGTTTTTT. Translation: CATSRDLRVNTGELFF.

V usage is TRBV15 and J usage is TRBJ2-1; D not certain. The CDR3 is made up of 12 amino acids. Trimming took off 4 bases at V and 8 bases at J, with 9 bases between the two ends. Per germline, CDR1 LNHNV and CDR2 YYDKDF (reference sequence). CDR3 in DNA: TGTGCCACCAGCACAGCTGGCTATGAGCAGTTCTTC. It is translated as CATSTAGYEQFF.

Comment on this clonotype: It may be a read error: a sequence one base away is much more abundant. This rearrangement joins TRBV6-2 or TRBV6-3 to TRBJ2-1, with TRBD2 identical over 8 bases. Germline V gene lookup returns CDR1 MNHEY and CDR2 SVGEGT. The CDR3 loop spans 18 amino acids. The junction had 16 bases not matched to a gene; V was cut back by 3 bases and J by 6 bases. CDR3 loop: CASSYRTGGRGVSNEQFF. The CDR3 region has the DNA TGTGCCAGCAGTTATAGAACCGGAGGGCGGGGGGTAAGCAATGAGCAGTTCTTC.

In its sample, this clonotype was seen a few times. The chain uses TRBV6-2 or TRBV6-3 and TRBJ2-2; weak D call: TRBD1 (6 bases). Germline V gives CDR1 MNHEY, CDR2 SVGEGT. V was clipped by 7 bases and J by 3 bases, with 12 bases between them. The CDR3 runs to 14 residues. The CDR3 DNA reads as TGTGCCAGCACCCGGACAGAACACACCGGGGAGCTGTTTTTT. It encodes CASTRTEHTGELFF.

About this clonotype: A single base separates this from a much larger clone, so it may be a read error. The J gene is TRBJ2-1, the V gene TRBV29-1; D is perhaps TRBD2 (6 bases). This CDR3 is built from 12 residues. The V gene lost 4 bases and the J gene lost 13 bases, with 17 bases spanning the gap. Germline lookup yields CDR1 SQVTM and CDR2 ANQGSEA. The CDR3: CSVGRAQETQFF. CDR3 in DNA: TGCAGCGTTGGGAGGGCCCAAGAGACCCAGTTCTTC.

The chain recombines TRBV6-2 or TRBV6-3 with TRBJ2-7; 9 nucleotides match TRBD1. This CDR3 spans 15 amino acids. J lost 5 bases, V lost 2 bases, and 7 bases had no gene match. Per the germline V gene, CDR1 is MNHEY and CDR2 is SVGEGT. The CDR3 loop reads CASSYKGQGINEQYF. CDR3 sequence (DNA): TGTGCCAGCAGTTACAAGGGACAGGGTATCAACGAGCAGTACTTC.

This sequence joins TRBV5-4 and TRBJ2-1; 13 positions match TRBD2. The CDR3 length is 19 residues. The V segment lost 4 bases and the J segment 5 bases; nucleotides outside the gene matches: 15. Germline CDR1 is SGHNT and CDR2 is YYREEE (reference sequence). CDR3 residues: CASSPETTRTSGGHNEQFF. For the CDR3, the DNA is TGTGCCAGCAGCCCTGAGACGACCCGGACTAGCGGGGGCCACAATGAGCAGTTCTTC.

The gene calls are TRBV9 and TRBJ2-1; TRBD2 matches 9 bases. The V gene's germline CDR1 is SGDLS and CDR2 YYNGEE. The J segment lost 4 bases and the V segment lost 5 bases, leaving 10 bases of the junction unmatched. This CDR3 region has 16 residues. In DNA, the CDR3 is TGTGCCAGCAGTATAGCGGGGGTCTTCTCGTACAATGAGCAGTTCTTC. Translation: CASSIAGVFSYNEQFF.

The V and J genes are TRBV3-1 and TRBJ2-1; 10 bases align to TRBD2. V trimming: 1 base; J trimming: 15 bases; junction bases outside the gene matches: 15. CDR1 is LGHDT, CDR2 YNNKEL, per germline (reference sequence). The CDR3 length is 16 residues. CDR3 nucleotide sequence: TGTGCCAGCAGCCAAGTTACAACTAGCGGGGCCCCAGGCGTGTTCTTC. Its protein product is CASSQVTTSGAPGVFF.

At least ten counts were recorded for this clonotype. The chain is built from TRBV20-1 and TRBJ2-1; D remains unclear. Germline values: CDR1 DFQATT, CDR2 SNEGSKA (reference sequence). The CDR3 is 13 residues long. Trimming took off 3 bases at V and 0 bases at J, with 6 bases between the two ends. The DNA for the CDR3 is TGCAGTGCTAGGCGGAACTCCTACAATGAGCAGTTCTTC. Translated, it gives CSARRNSYNEQFF.

This chain links TRBV7-2 with TRBJ2-7, with 9 nucleotides matching TRBD1. Germline assignment: CDR1 SGHTA and CDR2 FQGNSA. The CDR3 runs 12 residues. The V segment lost 6 bases and the J segment 6 bases; nucleotides outside the gene matches: 3. The CDR3 loop is CASSGQGTEQYF. DNA of the CDR3: TGTGCCAGCAGTGGACAGGGGACCGAGCAGTACTTC.

This chain joins TRBV21-1 and TRBJ1-5. TRBV21-1 is flagged as a pseudogene. The CDR3 totals 12 residues. CDR3 nucleotides: TGTGCCAGCAGCAAATTTGGACAGCCCCAGCATTTT. Translating gives CASSKFGQPQHF.

The CDR3 sequence: CASSSSTGVSNEQFF. CDR3 nucleotides: TGCGCCAGCAGCTCTTCGACAGGTGTAAGTAATGAGCAGTTCTTC. The chain recombines TRBV5-1 with TRBJ2-1; D is possibly TRBD1 (6 bases). V lost 3 bases, J lost 7 bases, and 17 bases lay in between. This CDR3 has 15 amino acids. Germline CDR1 SGHRS, CDR2 YFSETQ.